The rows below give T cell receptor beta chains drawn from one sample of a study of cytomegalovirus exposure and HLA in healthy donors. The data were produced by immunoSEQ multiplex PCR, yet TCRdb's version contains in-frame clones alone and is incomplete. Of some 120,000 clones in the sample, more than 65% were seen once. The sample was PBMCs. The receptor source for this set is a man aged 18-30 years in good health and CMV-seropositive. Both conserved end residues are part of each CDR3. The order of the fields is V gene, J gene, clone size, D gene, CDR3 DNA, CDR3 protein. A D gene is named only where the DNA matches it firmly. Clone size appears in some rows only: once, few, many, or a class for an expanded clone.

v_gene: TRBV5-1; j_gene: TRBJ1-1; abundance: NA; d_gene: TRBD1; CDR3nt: TGCGCCAGCAGCCCCGGACAGGGAGTAGACACTGAAGCTTTCTTT; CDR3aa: CASSPGQGVDTEAFF
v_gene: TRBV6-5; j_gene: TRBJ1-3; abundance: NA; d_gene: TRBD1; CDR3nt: TGTGCCAGCAGACCGACAGGGGGTGGAAACACCATATATTTT; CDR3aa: CASRPTGGGNTIYF
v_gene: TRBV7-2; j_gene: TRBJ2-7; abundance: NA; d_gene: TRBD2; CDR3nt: TGTGCCAGCGGTCTGAGCGGGACTAGCGAAGGCGAGCAGTACTTC; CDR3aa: CASGLSGTSEGEQYF
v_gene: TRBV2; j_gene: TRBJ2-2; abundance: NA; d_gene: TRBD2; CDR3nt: TGTGCCAGTCAGTCCGGGACTAGCGGGAGCACCGGGGAGCTGTTTTTT; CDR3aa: CASQSGTSGSTGELFF
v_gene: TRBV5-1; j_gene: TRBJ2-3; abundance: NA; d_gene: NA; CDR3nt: TGCGCCAGCAGCCCGGCGGGCGGGCGGGGAGATACGCAGTATTTT; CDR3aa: CASSPAGGRGDTQYF
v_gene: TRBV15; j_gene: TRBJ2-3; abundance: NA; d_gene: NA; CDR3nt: TGTGCCACCAGCAGCGGGATGACTAGGAGCGGCACAGATACGCAGTATTTT; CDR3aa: CATSSGMTRSGTDTQYF
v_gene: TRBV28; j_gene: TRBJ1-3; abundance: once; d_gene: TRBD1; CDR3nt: TGTGCCAGCTGGTCGAGGACAGGGTCGGGAAACACCATATATTTT; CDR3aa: CASWSRTGSGNTIYF
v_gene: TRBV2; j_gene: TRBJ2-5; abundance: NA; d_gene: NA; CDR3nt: TGTGCCAGCAGTTTCCAGATCTGGGAGACCCAGTACTTC; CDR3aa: CASSFQIWETQYF
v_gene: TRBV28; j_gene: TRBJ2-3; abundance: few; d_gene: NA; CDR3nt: TGTGCCAGCACCGAAAGAGGGGGTCGCACAGATACGCAGTATTTT; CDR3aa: CASTERGGRTDTQYF
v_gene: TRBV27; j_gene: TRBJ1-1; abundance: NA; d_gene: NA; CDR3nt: TGTGCCAGCGGGCAGACGAACACTGAAGCTTTCTTT; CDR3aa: CASGQTNTEAFF
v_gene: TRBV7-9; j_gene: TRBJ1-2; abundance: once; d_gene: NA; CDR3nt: TGTGCCAGCAGCCCCACTAATCCTTCTAACTATGGCTACACCTTC; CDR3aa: CASSPTNPSNYGYTF
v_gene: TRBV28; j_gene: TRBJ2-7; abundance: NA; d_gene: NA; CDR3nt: TGTGCCAGCAGTTCTTTTGCCGGGGATGCCTACGAGCAGTACTTC; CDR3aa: CASSSFAGDAYEQYF
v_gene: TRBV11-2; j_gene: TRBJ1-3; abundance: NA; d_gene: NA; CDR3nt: TGTGCCAGCAGCTTAGTTCAGGCCGGGACATTTGGAAACACCATATATTTT; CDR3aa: CASSLVQAGTFGNTIYF
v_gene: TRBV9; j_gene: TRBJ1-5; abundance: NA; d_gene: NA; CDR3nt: TGTGCCAGCAGCGTAGCTTCTGGCCAGCCCCAGCATTTT; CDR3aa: CASSVASGQPQHF
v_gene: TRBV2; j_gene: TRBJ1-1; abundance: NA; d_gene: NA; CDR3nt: TGTGCCAGCAGTGAATTCGACAAGAACACTGAAGCTTTCTTT; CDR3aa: CASSEFDKNTEAFF
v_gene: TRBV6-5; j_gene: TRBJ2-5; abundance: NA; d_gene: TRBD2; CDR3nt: TGTGCCAGCAGCCGACTAGCGGGGGGCCAAGAGACCCAGTACTTC; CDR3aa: CASSRLAGGQETQYF
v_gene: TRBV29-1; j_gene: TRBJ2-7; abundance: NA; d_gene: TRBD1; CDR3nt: TGCAGCGTGGGGACAGGGCGGTACGAGCAGTACTTC; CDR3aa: CSVGTGRYEQYF
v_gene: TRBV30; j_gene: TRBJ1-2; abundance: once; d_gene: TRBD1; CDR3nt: TGTGCCTGGAGTAAAAGGGGGCACTATGGCTACACCTTC; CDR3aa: CAWSKRGHYGYTF
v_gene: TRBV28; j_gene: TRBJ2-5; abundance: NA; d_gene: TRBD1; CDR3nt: TGTGCCAGCAGTTTGGGTCGAGGGGGCGTAGAGACCCAGTACTTC; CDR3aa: CASSLGRGGVETQYF
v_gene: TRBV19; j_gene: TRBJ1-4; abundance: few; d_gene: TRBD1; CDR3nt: TGTGCCAGTACTGACGGGACAGCCCTAGGGGAAAAACTGTTTTTT; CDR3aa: CASTDGTALGEKLFF
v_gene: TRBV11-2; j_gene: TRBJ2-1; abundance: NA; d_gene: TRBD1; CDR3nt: TGTGCCAGCAGCTTACTGACAGGGGGGTTTTTAGGGCAGTTCTTC; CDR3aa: CASSLLTGGFLGQFF
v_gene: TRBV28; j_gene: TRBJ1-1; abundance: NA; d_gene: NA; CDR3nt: TGTGCCAGCAGTTTCTTAATGAACACTGAAGCTTTCTTT; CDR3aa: CASSFLMNTEAFF
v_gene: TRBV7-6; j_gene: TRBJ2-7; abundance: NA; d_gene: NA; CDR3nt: TGTGCCAGCAGCTTATCATCACAGGGTTCCTACGAGCAGTACTTC; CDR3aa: CASSLSSQGSYEQYF
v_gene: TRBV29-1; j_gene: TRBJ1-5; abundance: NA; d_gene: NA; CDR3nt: TGCAGCGTTGCGACAGGCATTAGCAATCAGCCCCAGCATTTT; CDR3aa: CSVATGISNQPQHF
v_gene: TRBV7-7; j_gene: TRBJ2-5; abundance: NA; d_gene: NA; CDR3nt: TGTGCTAGCAGCCCCCTAACGAAAGAGACCCAGTACTTC; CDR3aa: CASSPLTKETQYF
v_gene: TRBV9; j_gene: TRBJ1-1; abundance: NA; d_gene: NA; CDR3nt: TGTGCCAGCAGACAGGGAGTCACTGAAGCTTTCTTT; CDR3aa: CASRQGVTEAFF
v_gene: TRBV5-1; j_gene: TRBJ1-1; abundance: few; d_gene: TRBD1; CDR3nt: TGCGCCAGCAGCCCGGGGTGGACAGGGGTGGACACTGAAGCTTTCTTT; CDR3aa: CASSPGWTGVDTEAFF
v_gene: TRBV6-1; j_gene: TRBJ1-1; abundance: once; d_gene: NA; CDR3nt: TGTGCCAGCATTATGAACACTGAAGCTTTCTTT; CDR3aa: CASIMNTEAFF
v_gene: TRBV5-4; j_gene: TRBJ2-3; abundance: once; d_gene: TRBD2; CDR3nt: TGTGCCAGCAGCTTGGATCCTAGCGGGATCACAGATACGCAGTATTTT; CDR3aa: CASSLDPSGITDTQYF
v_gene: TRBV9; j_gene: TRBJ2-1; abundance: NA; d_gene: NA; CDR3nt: TGTGCCAGCAGCCTAGGATATCCTCTAACCTACAATGAGCAGTTCTTC; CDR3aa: CASSLGYPLTYNEQFF
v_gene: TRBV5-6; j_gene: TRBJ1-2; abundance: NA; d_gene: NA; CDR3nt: TGTGCCAGCAGCTTCTGGGGCCCAAGTGGCTACACCTTC; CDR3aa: CASSFWGPSGYTF
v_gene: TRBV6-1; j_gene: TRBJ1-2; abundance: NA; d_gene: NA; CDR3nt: TGTGCCAGCAGTGAGCCGGGGAGCTATGGCTACACCTTC; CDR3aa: CASSEPGSYGYTF
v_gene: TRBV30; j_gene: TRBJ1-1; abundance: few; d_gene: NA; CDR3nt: TGTGCCTGGAACAGGGAAAGGGGCACTGAAGCTTTCTTT; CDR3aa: CAWNRERGTEAFF
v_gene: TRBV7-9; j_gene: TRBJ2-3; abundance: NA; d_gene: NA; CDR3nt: TGTGCCAGCAGCTTAGGGGCGGGCCTCGGTACAGATACGCAGTATTTT; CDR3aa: CASSLGAGLGTDTQYF
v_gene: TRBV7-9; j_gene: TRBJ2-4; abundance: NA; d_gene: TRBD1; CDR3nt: TGTGCCAGCAGCTCGGGACAGCTAAATCTAGCCAAAAACAGTCAGTACTTC; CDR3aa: CASSSGQLNLAKNSQYF
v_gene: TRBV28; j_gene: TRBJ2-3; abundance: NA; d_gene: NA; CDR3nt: TGTGCCAGCAGTTTATTTCGGAGGGATACGCAGTATTTT; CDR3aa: CASSLFRRDTQYF
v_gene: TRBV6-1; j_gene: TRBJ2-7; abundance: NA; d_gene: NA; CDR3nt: TGTGCCAGCAGCGTGATGGGAGGGGGCTCCTACGAGCAGTACTTC; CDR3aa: CASSVMGGGSYEQYF
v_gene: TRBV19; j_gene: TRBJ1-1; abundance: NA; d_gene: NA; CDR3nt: TGTGCCAGCACTAAGGGGTCTCAGAACACTGAAGCTTTCTTT; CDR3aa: CASTKGSQNTEAFF
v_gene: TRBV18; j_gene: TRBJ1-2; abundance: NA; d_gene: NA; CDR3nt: TGTGCCAGCTCAACCGTAGACGGGACTGCCAGAGGCTACACCTTC; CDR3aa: CASSTVDGTARGYTF
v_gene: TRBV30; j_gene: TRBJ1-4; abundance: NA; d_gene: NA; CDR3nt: TGTGCCTGGAGCCCGGGAGTCAGGGTGAATGAAAAACTGTTTTTT; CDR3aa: CAWSPGVRVNEKLFF
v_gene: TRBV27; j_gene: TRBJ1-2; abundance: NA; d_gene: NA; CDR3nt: TGTGCCAGCAGTTTATCGATCAGAAACTATGGCTACACCTTC; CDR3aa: CASSLSIRNYGYTF
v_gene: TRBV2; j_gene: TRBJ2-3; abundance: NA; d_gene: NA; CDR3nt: TGTGCCAGCATTGAGGACAGAAACACAGATACGCAGTATTTT; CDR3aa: CASIEDRNTDTQYF
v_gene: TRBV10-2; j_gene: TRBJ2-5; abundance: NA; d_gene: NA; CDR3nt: TGCGCCAGCACCGCGAAAGAGACCCAGTACTTC; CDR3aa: CASTAKETQYF
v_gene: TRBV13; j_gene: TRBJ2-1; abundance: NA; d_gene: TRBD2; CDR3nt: TGTGCCAGCAGCCGACGGGGGGGGTTTTACAATGAGCAGTTCTTC; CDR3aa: CASSRRGGFYNEQFF
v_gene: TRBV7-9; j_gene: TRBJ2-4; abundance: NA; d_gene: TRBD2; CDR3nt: TGTGCCAGCAGCCCGACTAGCGGGGGGGCTGGAAACATTCAGTACTTC; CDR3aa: CASSPTSGGAGNIQYF
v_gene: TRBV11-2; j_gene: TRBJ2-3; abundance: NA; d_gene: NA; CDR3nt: TGTGCCAGCAGCTCAGCCGCCCTAGCCGCAGATACGCAGTATTTT; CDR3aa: CASSSAALAADTQYF
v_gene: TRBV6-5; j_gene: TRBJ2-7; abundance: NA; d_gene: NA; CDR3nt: TGTGCCAGCAGATCTAGGGGGAGGGCCGCCTACGAGCAGTACTTC; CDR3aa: CASRSRGRAAYEQYF
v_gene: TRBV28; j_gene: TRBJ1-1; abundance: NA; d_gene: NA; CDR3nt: TGTGCCAGCAGTTTTCATGGGGGGACTGAAGCTTTCTTT; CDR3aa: CASSFHGGTEAFF
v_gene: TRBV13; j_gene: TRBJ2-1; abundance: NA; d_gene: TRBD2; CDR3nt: TGTGCCAGCAGCTTAGGACTAGCGGGAGGGAATGAGCAGTTCTTC; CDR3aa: CASSLGLAGGNEQFF
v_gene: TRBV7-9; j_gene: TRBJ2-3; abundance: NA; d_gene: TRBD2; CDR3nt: TGTGCCAGCAGCTTAGGAGGGTCCAGCGGGAGGGGTGATACGCAGTATTTT; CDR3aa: CASSLGGSSGRGDTQYF
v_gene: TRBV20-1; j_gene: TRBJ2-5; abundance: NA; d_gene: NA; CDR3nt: TGCAGTGCTAGTGAGGAGACCCAGTACTTC; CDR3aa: CSASEETQYF
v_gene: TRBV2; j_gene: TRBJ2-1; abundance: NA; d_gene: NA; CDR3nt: TGTGCCAGCAGTCTCTTAACAGGGAATAATGAGCAGTTCTTC; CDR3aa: CASSLLTGNNEQFF
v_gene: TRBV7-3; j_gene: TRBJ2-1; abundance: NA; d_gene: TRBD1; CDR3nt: TGTGCCAGCAGCGCCGGGACAGGGGCTGGTCGTGAGCAGTTCTTC; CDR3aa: CASSAGTGAGREQFF
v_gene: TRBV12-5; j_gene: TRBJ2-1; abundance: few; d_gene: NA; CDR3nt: TGTGCTAGTGGTTTGGTGTCGGGGAGAAATGAGCAGTTCTTC; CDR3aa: CASGLVSGRNEQFF
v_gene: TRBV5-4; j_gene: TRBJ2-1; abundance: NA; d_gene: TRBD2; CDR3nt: TGTGCCGGCTCGTATAATTATAGGACTAGCGGTAATGAGCAGTTCTTC; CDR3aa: CAGSYNYRTSGNEQFF
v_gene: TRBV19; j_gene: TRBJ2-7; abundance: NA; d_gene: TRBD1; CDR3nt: TGTGCCAGTAGTCCACTAGGGACAGGGGCATCCTACGAGCAGTACTTC; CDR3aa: CASSPLGTGASYEQYF
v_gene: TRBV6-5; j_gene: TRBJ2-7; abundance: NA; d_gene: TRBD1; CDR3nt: TGTGCCAGCAGGAGACAGGGCTACGAGCAGTACTTC; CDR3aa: CASRRQGYEQYF
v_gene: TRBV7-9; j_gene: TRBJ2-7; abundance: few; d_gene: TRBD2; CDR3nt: TGTGCCAGCAGCCCACTAGCGACCTACGAGCAGTACTTC; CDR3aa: CASSPLATYEQYF
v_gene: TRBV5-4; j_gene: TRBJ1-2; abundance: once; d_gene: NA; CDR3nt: TGTGCCAGCAGCTTGAGGGGTGACTATGGCTACACCTTC; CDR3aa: CASSLRGDYGYTF
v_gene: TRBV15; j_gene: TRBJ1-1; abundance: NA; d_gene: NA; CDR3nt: TGTGCCACCAGCAGAGATCGGGGGGGCCGGACTGAAGCTTTCTTT; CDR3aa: CATSRDRGGRTEAFF